In its sample, the clone carrying this T cell receptor beta chain was seen many times. The CDR3 is 12 amino acids. Germline-derived CDR1 and CDR2 are DFQATT and SNEGSKA (reference sequence). The V and J ends lost 3 bases and 4 bases respectively, with 10 bases between them. The entry originates in a study of human T cells and chemical hapten exposure. The time point is: pre-sensitization, week 0. Treatment denoted: therapeutic diphenylcyclopropenone sensitization with weekly scalp DPC. TCRdb re-called the RACE reads with MiXCR, one entry per CDR3 protein. The sample yields 60,000 or so distinct CDR3 sequences, more than 8% seen once.

The sequence was obtained from a man aged 40-49 years with alopecia areata. Some clones in this sample may be carry-over from other donors' samples. Specimen: whole blood, collected in connection with sensitization to the hapten diphenylcyclopropenone (DPC). The V gene is TRBV20-1, the J gene TRBJ2-7; a weak D match, TRBD2 (5 bases). CDR3 in amino acids: CSASPTSYEQYF. The CDR3 DNA sequence: TGCAGTGCTAGCCCTACTAGTTACGAGCAGTACTTC.